The 19 T cell receptor beta chains below come from one sample, sequenced in a study of B cell selection in AIRE deficiency. Regulatory T cells were sorted as CD4+CD25hiCD127low/negative cells. Measured with immunoSEQ multiplex PCR; TCRdb has only the in-frame clones, and not every one. The profile shows 20,000 to 30,000 clones, 92% of them singletons. Sequenced material: CD4+CD25+ Tregs sorted from PBMCs. The source is a human donor in good health.

This clone was detected a few times. The chain combines TRBV6-5 with TRBJ1-2; D possibly corresponds to TRBD1 (5 bases). Germline CDR1 and CDR2: MNHEY and SVGAGI. Trimming shortened V by 5 bases and J by 5 bases, and 15 bases separated the two germline ends. This CDR3 region has 14 residues. The CDR3 protein is CASSTGGTDYGYTF. The CDR3 nucleotides are TGTGCCAGCAGTACTGGTGGGACGGATTATGGCTACACCTTC.

The rearrangement joins TRBV18 to TRBJ1-1, with D perhaps TRBD1 (6 bases). This CDR3 contains 15 residues. The germline gives CDR1 KGHSH, CDR2 LQKENI. V lost 1 base to trimming and J lost 7 bases, with 16 bases between them. This CDR3 is CASSPLIGAGVEAFF. The CDR3 nucleotides read TGTGCCAGCTCACCACTTATAGGGGCAGGGGTTGAAGCTTTCTTT.

The rearrangement links TRBV28 to TRBJ2-4; possibly TRBD1 or TRBD2 for D (5 bases each). In germline, CDR1 is MDHEN, CDR2 SYDVKM. V was pared by 6 bases and J by 6 bases, with 15 bases between. There are 14 residues in the CDR3. CDR3 loop: CASSPNRGLNIQYF. For the CDR3, the DNA is TGTGCCAGCAGCCCCAATCGGGGCTTAAACATTCAGTACTTC.

The V call is TRBV6-1, the J call TRBJ2-5; TRBD1 agrees at 7 bases. Germline values: CDR1 MNHNS, CDR2 SASEGT. V shed 6 bases, J shed 7 bases, and the junction held 8 bases outside the gene matches. CDR3 length: 13 amino acids. CDR3 in amino acids: CASRKTGEGTQYF. The CDR3 nucleotides are TGTGCCAGCAGAAAAACAGGGGAAGGGACCCAGTACTTC.

The CDR3 sequence is CASSSNRDRGLWGTEAFF. In DNA form, the CDR3 reads TGTGCCAGCAGCTCCAACCGGGACAGGGGGCTCTGGGGGACTGAAGCTTTCTTT. The chain carries TRBV5-4 and TRBJ1-1, with TRBD1 matching over 12 bases. The CDR3 consists of 18 residues. Germline V gene sequence: CDR1 SGHNT, CDR2 YYREEE (reference sequence). V dropped 3 bases and J dropped 5; count of bases not matched to a gene: 14.

This clone was seen only a few times. The chain employs TRBV7-6 and TRBJ1-6; 8 positions agree with TRBD1. The CDR3 covers 12 residues. With V trimmed by 5 bases and J by 18 bases, 9 bases remained unmatched. CDR1 SGHVS and CDR2 FNYEAQ come from the germline V gene. CDR3 nucleotide sequence: TGTGCCAGCAGCCGACAGGGGTCCCTATCCCACTTT. Translating it yields CASSRQGSLSHF.

This clone was observed once. The chain has TRBV2 and TRBJ2-7, with 9 nucleotides matching TRBD1. Germline trimming cut 6 bases from V and 4 bases from J; bases unmatched to any gene: 10. The CDR3 loop spans 15 amino acids. Per germline, CDR1 SNHLY and CDR2 FYNNEI. CDR3 loop: CASRKDRGPSYEQYF. The CDR3 DNA reads TGTGCCAGCAGGAAGGACAGGGGTCCTTCGTACGAGCAGTACTTC.

DNA for the CDR3: TGTGCCAGCAGTTTTAGGGACAGGGCGGAGACCCAGTACTTC. It specifies CASSFRDRAETQYF. V usage is TRBV28 and J usage is TRBJ2-5; 9 bases line up with TRBD1. Germline assignment: CDR1 MDHEN and CDR2 SYDVKM. V was pared by 3 bases and J by 5 bases, with 4 bases of the junction left unmatched. The CDR3 has 14 residues.

This chain joins TRBV6-5 and TRBJ2-7, with TRBD2 as a possible D gene (5 bases). This CDR3 is built from 13 residues. The V and J ends lost 6 bases and 0 bases respectively, with 9 bases between them. Germline V CDR1 and CDR2: MNHEY, SVGAGI. CDR3 region: CASSTRSSYEQYF. The CDR3 nucleotides are TGTGCCAGCAGCACTAGAAGCTCCTACGAGCAGTACTTC.

The genes are TRBV7-2 and TRBJ2-1, with 8 bases identical to TRBD2. This CDR3 has 14 amino acids. Germline assignment: CDR1 SGHTA and CDR2 FQGNSA. After removal of 5 bases from V and 0 bases from J, the junction contained 0 bases not matched to a gene. In DNA, the CDR3 is TGTGCCAGCAGCGCGGGGGGCTCCTACAATGAGCAGTTCTTC. Its translation: CASSAGGSYNEQFF.

This clone appeared once. The chain's CDR3 is CASSDSSALDSFRQDSYGYTF. The CDR3 DNA reads TGTGCCAGCAGTGACTCCTCGGCACTCGACTCCTTTAGGCAGGATTCCTATGGCTACACCTTC. The rearrangement uses TRBV6-4 and TRBJ1-2; D uncertain. The CDR3 extends over 21 amino acids. V lost 0 bases, J lost 4 bases, and 30 bases lay in between. CDR1 MRHNA and CDR2 SNTAGT come from the germline V gene.

This clone came up once. The rearrangement uses TRBV7-2 and TRBJ2-3; TRBD1 is a possible D gene (5 bases). Germline V lookup: CDR1 SGHTA, CDR2 FQGNSA. The CDR3 loop spans 14 amino acids. Trimming took 3 bases from V and 2 from J, leaving 9 bases between them. CDR3 amino acids: CASSLGRVTDTQYF. The CDR3 bases are TGTGCCAGCAGCTTGGGCAGGGTCACAGATACGCAGTATTTT.

The rearrangement uses TRBV27 and TRBJ1-1, with TRBD1 matching 9 bases. Germline trimming cut 3 bases from V and 5 bases from J; bases unmatched to any gene: 7. This CDR3 region has 15 residues. Germline CDR1 reads MNHEY; CDR2 reads SMNVEV (reference sequence). CDR3 sequence: CASSFSTGGGTEAFF. In nucleotides, the CDR3 is TGTGCCAGCAGTTTCTCGACAGGGGGTGGTACTGAAGCTTTCTTT.

The gene calls are TRBV7-7 and TRBJ2-5; 8 bases line up with TRBD2. The germline CDR1 and CDR2 sequences are SSHAT and FNYEAQ (reference sequence). This CDR3 has 16 residues. Trimming took 5 bases from V and 1 from J; bases not matched to a gene: 9. The DNA of the CDR3 is TGTGCCAGCAGCCGAGAGGTGCGGGAGGCCCAAGAGACCCAGTACTTC. Residues: CASSREVREAQETQYF.

CDR3 in amino acids: CASSQEGTSGNEQFF. The CDR3 nucleotides are TGTGCCAGCAGCCAAGAAGGGACTAGCGGCAATGAGCAGTTCTTC. V is TRBV4-2 and J is TRBJ2-1; 11 nucleotides align to TRBD2. The CDR3 is 15 amino acids. V trimming: 0 bases; J trimming: 6 bases; junction bases outside the gene matches: 1. Germline V lookup: CDR1 LGHNA, CDR2 YNFKEQ.

J is TRBJ2-3 and V is TRBV7-2; TRBD1 matches 9 bases. With 5 bases clipped from V and 1 base from J, the junction kept 1 base outside the gene matches. Germline V gene lookup returns CDR1 SGHTA and CDR2 FQGNSA. CDR3 length: 14 amino acids. The CDR3 region is CASSRQGGTDTQYF. The DNA for the CDR3 is TGTGCCAGCAGCCGACAGGGGGGCACAGATACGCAGTATTTT.

The rearrangement joins TRBV6-6 to TRBJ1-5, with a weak D call TRBD1 (5 bases). The length of the CDR3 is 16 residues. Germline CDR1 and CDR2: MNHNY and SVGAGI (reference sequence). Trimming stripped 0 bases from V and 3 bases from J, with 12 bases between. CDR3 bases: TGTGCCAGCAGTTACTCCGCGGGGGAGATCAATCAGCCCCAGCATTTT. Translated: CASSYSAGEINQPQHF.

The genes are TRBV6-5 and TRBJ2-3; D may be TRBD2 (5 bases). Trimming shortened V by 6 bases and J by 7 bases, and 17 bases separated the two germline ends. Germline CDR1 and CDR2: MNHEY and SVGAGI. The CDR3 sequence is 14 residues long. The CDR3 is CASRGWSTGNTQYF. CDR3 bases: TGTGCCAGCAGAGGATGGTCGACCGGGAATACGCAGTATTTT.

V and J are TRBV11-2 and TRBJ1-5, with 9 bases that match TRBD1. Germline loops: CDR1 SGHAT, CDR2 FQNNGV. The CDR3 runs to 15 residues. Trimming removed 2 bases from V and 6 bases from J; junction bases left unmatched: 5. CDR3 residues: CASSLKTGGSQPQHF. Here the CDR3 DNA reads TGTGCCAGCAGCTTAAAAACAGGGGGCAGTCAGCCCCAGCATTTT.